The clone carrying this T cell receptor beta chain has more than one count but fewer than ten. Trimming removed 1 base from V and 13 bases from J, with 14 bases in between. Germline CDR1 reads GTSNPN; CDR2 reads SVGIG (reference sequence). This CDR3 is 12 amino acids long. Via MiXCR, TCRdb re-called the RT-PCR reads, giving one row per CDR3 protein. The table has hundreds of thousands of distinct CDR3 sequences, 14% seen once. The receptor was derived from a female donor in good health, serving as a healthy control. Sequenced: memory CD4+ T cells from blood. The chain links TRBV30 to TRBJ1-5; no reliable D call. In DNA, the CDR3 is TGTGCCTGGAGTGCCCGCCCCGGACGGCAGCATTTT. It translates to CAWSARPGRQHF. The whole variable domain, remainder taken from reference TRBV30 and TRBJ1-5, is SQTIHQWPATLVQPVGSPLSLECTVEGTSNPNLYWYRQAAGRGLQLLFYSVGIGQISSEVPQNLSASRPQDRQFILSSKKLLLSDSGFYLCAWSARPGRQHFGDGTRLSIL.